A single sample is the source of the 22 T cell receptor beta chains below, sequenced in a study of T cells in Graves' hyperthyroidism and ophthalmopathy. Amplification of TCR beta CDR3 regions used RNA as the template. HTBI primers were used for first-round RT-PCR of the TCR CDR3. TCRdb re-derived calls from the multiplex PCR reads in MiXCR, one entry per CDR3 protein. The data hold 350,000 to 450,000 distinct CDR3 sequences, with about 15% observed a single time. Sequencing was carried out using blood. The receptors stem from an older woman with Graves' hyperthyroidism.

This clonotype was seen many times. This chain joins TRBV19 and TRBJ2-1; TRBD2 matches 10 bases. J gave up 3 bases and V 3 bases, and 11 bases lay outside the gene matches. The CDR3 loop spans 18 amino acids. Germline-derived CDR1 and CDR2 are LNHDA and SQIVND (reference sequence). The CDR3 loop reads CASSISRTGTSDYNEQFF. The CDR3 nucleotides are TGTGCCAGTAGTATCAGCCGCACCGGGACTAGCGACTACAATGAGCAGTTCTTC.

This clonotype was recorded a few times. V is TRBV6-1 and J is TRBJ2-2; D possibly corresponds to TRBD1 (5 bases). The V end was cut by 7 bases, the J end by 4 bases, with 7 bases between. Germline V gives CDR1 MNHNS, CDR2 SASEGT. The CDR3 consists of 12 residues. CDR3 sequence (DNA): TGTGCCAGCAATAGGGGCACCGGGGAGCTGTTTTTT. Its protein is CASNRGTGELFF.

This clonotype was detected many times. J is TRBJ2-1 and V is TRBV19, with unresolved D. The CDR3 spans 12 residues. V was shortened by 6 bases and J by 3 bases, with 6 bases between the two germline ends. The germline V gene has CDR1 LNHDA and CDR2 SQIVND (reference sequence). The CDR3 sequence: CASSTNYNEQFF. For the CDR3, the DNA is TGTGCCAGTAGCACAAACTACAATGAGCAGTTCTTC.

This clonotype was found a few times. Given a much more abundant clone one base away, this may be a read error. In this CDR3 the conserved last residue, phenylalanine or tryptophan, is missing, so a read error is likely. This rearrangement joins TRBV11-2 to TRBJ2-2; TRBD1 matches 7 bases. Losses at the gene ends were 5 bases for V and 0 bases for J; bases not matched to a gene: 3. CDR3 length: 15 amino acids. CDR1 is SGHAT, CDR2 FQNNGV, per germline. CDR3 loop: CASSPGTANTGELFL. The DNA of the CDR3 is TGTGCCAGCAGCCCAGGGACAGCGAACACCGGGGAGCTGTTTCTT.

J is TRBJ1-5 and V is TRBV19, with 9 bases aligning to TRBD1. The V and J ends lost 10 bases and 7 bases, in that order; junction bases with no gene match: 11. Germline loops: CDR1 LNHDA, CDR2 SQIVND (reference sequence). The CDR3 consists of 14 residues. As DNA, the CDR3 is TGTGCCACCCAGGACAGGGGAGCTCGGCAGCCCCAGCATTTT. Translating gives CATQDRGARQPQHF.

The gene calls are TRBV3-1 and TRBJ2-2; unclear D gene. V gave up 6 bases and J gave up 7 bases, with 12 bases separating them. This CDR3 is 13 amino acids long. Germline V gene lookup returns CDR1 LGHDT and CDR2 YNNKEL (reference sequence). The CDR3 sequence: CASSGAPGGELFF. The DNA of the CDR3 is TGTGCCAGCAGTGGAGCGCCCGGCGGGGAGCTGTTTTTT.

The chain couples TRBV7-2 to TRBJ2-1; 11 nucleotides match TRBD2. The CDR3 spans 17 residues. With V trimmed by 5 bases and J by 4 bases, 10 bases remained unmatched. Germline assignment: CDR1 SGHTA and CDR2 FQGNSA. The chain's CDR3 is CASSRKSGTSGYNEQFF. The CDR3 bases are TGTGCCAGCAGCAGGAAGTCAGGGACTAGCGGTTACAATGAGCAGTTCTTC. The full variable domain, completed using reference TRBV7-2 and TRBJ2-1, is GAGVSQSPSNKVTEKGKDVELRCDPISGHTALYWYRQSLGQGLEFLIYFQGNSAPDKSGLPSDRFSAERTGGSVSTLTIQRTQQEDSAVYLCASSRKSGTSGYNEQFFGPGTRLTVL.

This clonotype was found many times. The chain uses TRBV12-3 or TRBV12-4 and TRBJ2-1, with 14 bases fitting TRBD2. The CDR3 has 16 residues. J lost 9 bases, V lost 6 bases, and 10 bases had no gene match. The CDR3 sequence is CASSPRTSGRTGEQFF. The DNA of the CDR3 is TGTGCCAGCAGCCCTCGGACTAGCGGGAGGACCGGTGAGCAGTTCTTC.

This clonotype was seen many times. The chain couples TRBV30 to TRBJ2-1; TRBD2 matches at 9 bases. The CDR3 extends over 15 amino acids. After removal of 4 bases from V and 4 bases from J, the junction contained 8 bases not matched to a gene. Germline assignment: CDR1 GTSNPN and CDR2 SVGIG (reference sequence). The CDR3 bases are TGTGCCTGGACTGAGGGTCTAGCGGGATACAATGAGCAGTTCTTC. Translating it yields CAWTEGLAGYNEQFF.

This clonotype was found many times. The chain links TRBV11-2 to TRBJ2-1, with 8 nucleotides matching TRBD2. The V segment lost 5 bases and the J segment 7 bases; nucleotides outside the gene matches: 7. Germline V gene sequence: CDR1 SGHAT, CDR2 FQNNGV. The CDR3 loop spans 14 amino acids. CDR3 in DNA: TGTGCCAGCAGCCCCTTAGTAGCGGGAAATGAGCAGTTCTTC. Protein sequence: CASSPLVAGNEQFF.

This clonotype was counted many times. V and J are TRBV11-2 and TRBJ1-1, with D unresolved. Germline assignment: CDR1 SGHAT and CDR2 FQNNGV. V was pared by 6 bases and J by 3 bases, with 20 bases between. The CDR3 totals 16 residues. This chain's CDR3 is CASSLPGSRLDTEAFF. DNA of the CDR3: TGTGCCAGCAGTCTCCCTGGCTCTCGTTTGGACACTGAAGCTTTCTTT. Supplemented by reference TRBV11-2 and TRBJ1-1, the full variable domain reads EAGVAQSPRYKIIEKRQSVAFWCNPISGHATLYWYQQILGQGPKLLIQFQNNGVVDDSQLPKDRFSAERLKGVDSTLKIQPAKLEDSAVYLCASSLPGSRLDTEAFFGQGTRLTVV.

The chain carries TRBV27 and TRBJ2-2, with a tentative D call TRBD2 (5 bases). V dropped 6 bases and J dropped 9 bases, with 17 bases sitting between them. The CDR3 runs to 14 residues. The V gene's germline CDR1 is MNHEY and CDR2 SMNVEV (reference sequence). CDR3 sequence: CASRKGPGERELFF. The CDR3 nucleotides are TGTGCCAGCAGAAAAGGCCCTGGGGAGAGGGAGCTGTTTTTT.

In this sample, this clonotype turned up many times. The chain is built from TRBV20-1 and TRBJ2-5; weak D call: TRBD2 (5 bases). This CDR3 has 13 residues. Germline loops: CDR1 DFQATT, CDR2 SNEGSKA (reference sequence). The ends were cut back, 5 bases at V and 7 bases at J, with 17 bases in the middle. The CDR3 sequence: CSAPPPGIGTQYF. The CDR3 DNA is TGCAGTGCTCCTCCCCCGGGGATTGGGACCCAGTACTTC.

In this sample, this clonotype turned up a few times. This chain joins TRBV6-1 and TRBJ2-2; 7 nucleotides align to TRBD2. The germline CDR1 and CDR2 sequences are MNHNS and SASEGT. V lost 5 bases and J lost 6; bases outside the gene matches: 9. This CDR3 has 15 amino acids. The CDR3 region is CASSYAGAVPGELFF. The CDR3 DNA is TGTGCCAGCAGTTATGCGGGAGCGGTTCCCGGGGAGCTGTTTTTT.

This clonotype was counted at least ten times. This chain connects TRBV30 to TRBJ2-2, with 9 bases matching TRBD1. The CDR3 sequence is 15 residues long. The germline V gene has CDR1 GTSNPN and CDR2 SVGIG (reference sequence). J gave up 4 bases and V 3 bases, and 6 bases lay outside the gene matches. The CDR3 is CAWRGDRVGTGELFF. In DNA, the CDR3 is TGTGCCTGGAGGGGGGACAGGGTGGGCACCGGGGAGCTGTTTTTT.

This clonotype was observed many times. The CDR3 loop reads CSASGGGTEAFF. The CDR3 bases are TGCAGTGCTAGCGGGGGAGGCACTGAAGCTTTCTTT. J is TRBJ1-1 and V is TRBV20-1; tentatively, D is TRBD1 (5 bases). V was clipped by 3 bases and J by 4 bases, with 9 bases between them. This CDR3 comprises 12 residues. Germline lookup yields CDR1 DFQATT and CDR2 SNEGSKA (reference sequence).

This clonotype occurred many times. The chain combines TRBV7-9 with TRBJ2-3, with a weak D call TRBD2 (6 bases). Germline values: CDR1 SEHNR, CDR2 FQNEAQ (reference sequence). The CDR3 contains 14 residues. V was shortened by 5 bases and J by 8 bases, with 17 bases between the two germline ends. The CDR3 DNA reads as TGTGCCAGCAGCCCCAGCGGGTTTCCGTCTACGCAGTATTTT. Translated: CASSPSGFPSTQYF.

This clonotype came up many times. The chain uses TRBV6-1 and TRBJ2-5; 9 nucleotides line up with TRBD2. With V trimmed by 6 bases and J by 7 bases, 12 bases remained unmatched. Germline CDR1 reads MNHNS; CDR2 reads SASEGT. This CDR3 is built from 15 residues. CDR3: CASSAISGSWATQYF. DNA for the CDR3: TGTGCCAGCAGCGCGATTAGCGGGAGTTGGGCGACCCAGTACTTC.

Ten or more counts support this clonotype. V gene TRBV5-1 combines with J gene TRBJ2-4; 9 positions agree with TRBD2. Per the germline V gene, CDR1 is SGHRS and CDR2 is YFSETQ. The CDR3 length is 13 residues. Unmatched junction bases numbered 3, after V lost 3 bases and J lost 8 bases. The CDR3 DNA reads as TGCGCCAGCAGCTCCAGACTAGCGGACATTCAGTACTTC. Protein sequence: CASSSRLADIQYF.

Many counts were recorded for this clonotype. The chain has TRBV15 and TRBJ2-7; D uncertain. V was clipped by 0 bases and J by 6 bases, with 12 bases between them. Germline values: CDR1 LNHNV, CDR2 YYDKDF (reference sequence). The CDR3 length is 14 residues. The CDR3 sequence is CATSRDLAEREQYF. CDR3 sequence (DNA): TGTGCCACCAGCAGAGATTTGGCGGAGCGCGAGCAGTACTTC.

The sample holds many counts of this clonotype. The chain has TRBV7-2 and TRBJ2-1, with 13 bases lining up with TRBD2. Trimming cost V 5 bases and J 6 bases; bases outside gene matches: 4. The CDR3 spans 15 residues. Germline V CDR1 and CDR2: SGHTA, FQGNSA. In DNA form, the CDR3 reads TGTGCCAGCAGCGCCGGACTAGCGGGAGCCAATGAGCAGTTCTTC. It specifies CASSAGLAGANEQFF.

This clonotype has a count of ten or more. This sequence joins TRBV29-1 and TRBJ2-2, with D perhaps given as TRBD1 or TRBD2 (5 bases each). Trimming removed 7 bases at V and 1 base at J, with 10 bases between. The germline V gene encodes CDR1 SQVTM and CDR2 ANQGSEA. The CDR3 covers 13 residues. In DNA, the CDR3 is TGCAGCGCCGGGACCCAGAACACCGGGGAGCTGTTTTTT. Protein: CSAGTQNTGELFF.